These T cell receptor beta chains were read from a single sample in a study of control samples from healthy donors and cancer patients. Sequencing used immunoSEQ multiplex PCR; TCRdb keeps in-frame clones, though not all of them. The data contain around 70,000 clones, around 90% of them seen just once; the ten biggest clones take up roughly 8.9%. Source material: PBMCs. These receptors came from a woman between 45 and 65 years old with colorectal cancer. CDR3s include the opening cysteine and the closing phenylalanine or tryptophan. D genes are given only for firm matches. Only part of the rows carry a size: once, few, many, or a class if the clone is expanded.

J gene	D gene	V gene	clone size	CDR3 DNA	CDR3 protein
TRBJ1-1	NA	TRBV2	NA	TGTGCCAGCAGCCGGGACCTGAACACTGAAGCTTTCTTT	CASSRDLNTEAFF
TRBJ2-1	TRBD2	TRBV5-6	NA	TGTGCCAGCAGGCCGGGACTAGCGGGAAACAATGAGCAGTTCTTC	CASRPGLAGNNEQFF
TRBJ2-1	NA	TRBV3-1/TRBV3-2	NA	TGTGCCAGCAGCCTCTCGGGGGGCGGCAATGAGCAGTTCTTC	CASSLSGGGNEQFF
TRBJ2-5	NA	TRBV10-3	NA	TGTGCCATCACCCAGCCCCCCTTAGAGACCCAGTACTTC	CAITQPPLETQYF
TRBJ1-5	NA	TRBV2	NA	TGTGCCAGCAGTGAGTTGGATAGCAATCAGCCCCAGCATTTT	CASSELDSNQPQHF
TRBJ2-1	NA	TRBV11-1	NA	TGTGCCAGCAGCTGGGGCAATGAGCAGTTCTTC	CASSWGNEQFF
TRBJ1-6	NA	TRBV19	NA	TGTGCCAGTGCCGCGCACGGGGATTCACCCCTCCACTTT	CASAAHGDSPLHF
TRBJ1-5	NA	TRBV5-6	NA	TGTGCCAGCAGCTTCGCGGGTGGCAATCAGCCCCAGCATTTT	CASSFAGGNQPQHF
TRBJ2-2	TRBD1	TRBV7-2	NA	TGTGCCAGCAGCTTAGGGGGGAAGGGGGCGACCGGGGAGCTGTTTTTT	CASSLGGKGATGELFF
TRBJ2-5	NA	TRBV12-2	NA	TGTGCAAGTCGCTCGCGACAGCGCCAAGAGACCCAGTACTTC	CASRSRQRQETQYF
TRBJ2-3	NA	TRBV3-1/TRBV3-2	few	TGTGCCAGCAGCAATGAGCCCCCGTTGGATACGCAGTATTTT	CASSNEPPLDTQYF
TRBJ1-1	TRBD1	TRBV30	NA	TGTGCCTGGACCCCCGGGACAGCTATCATCGCGAACACTGAAGCTTTCTTT	CAWTPGTAIIANTEAFF
TRBJ2-5	NA	TRBV24-1	NA	TGTGCCACCAGTGATTTTTCAGAGACCCAGTACTTC	CATSDFSETQYF
TRBJ1-2	TRBD1	TRBV28	NA	TGTGCCAGCAGTTCTCTAACAGGGGGCTATGGCTACACCTTC	CASSSLTGGYGYTF
TRBJ2-3	NA	TRBV11-3	NA	TGTGCCAGCAGCTTAGTCGGGGCAGATACGCAGTATTTT	CASSLVGADTQYF
TRBJ2-2	NA	TRBV28	NA	TGTGCCAGCAGTTTGGGAAAGACCGGGGAGCTGTTTTTT	CASSLGKTGELFF
TRBJ2-3	TRBD1	TRBV15	NA	TGTGCCAGCCGGGACAGCGTTAGCACAGATACGCAGTATTTT	CASRDSVSTDTQYF
TRBJ2-5	NA	TRBV2	NA	TGTGCCAGCAAGGGGGGCGGTGGGACCCAGTACTTC	CASKGGGGTQYF
TRBJ1-1	NA	TRBV2	NA	TGTGCCAGCGGAAAGCGCGGGGGAAACACTGAAGCTTTCTTT	CASGKRGGNTEAFF
TRBJ1-6	TRBD1	TRBV9	once	TGTGCCAGCAGCGCGCTGGACAGGGGTGAGTCACCCCTCCACTTT	CASSALDRGESPLHF
TRBJ2-5	NA	TRBV19	NA	TGTGCCAGTAGTATAAGGGGTTTCCAAGAGACCCAGTACTTC	CASSIRGFQETQYF
TRBJ1-2	TRBD1	TRBV6-2/TRBV6-3	NA	TGTGCCAGCAGCCCCATCGACAGGGACTATGGCTACACCTTC	CASSPIDRDYGYTF
TRBJ1-5	NA	TRBV6-2/TRBV6-3	once	TGTGCCAGCAGTCAAGTACGTGGCAATCAGCCCCAGCATTTT	CASSQVRGNQPQHF
TRBJ2-1	NA	TRBV10-2	NA	TGCGCCAGCAGTACTGGGTACAATGAGCAGTTCTTC	CASSTGYNEQFF
TRBJ2-5	NA	TRBV3-1/TRBV3-2	NA	TGTGCCAGCAGCCAGGGGAACCAAGAGACCCAGTACTTC	CASSQGNQETQYF
TRBJ2-1	NA	TRBV4-3	NA	TGCGCCAGCAGCCAAGGCGCAGGGGGGAGCCTTTACAATGAGCAGTTCTTC	CASSQGAGGSLYNEQFF
TRBJ2-5	NA	TRBV7-7	NA	TGTGCCAGCAGCTTAGGACACGGGGGAGAGACCCAGTACTTC	CASSLGHGGETQYF
TRBJ2-6	TRBD1	TRBV2	NA	TGTGCCAGCAGTCCTCAGACAGGGGGCGCTGGGGCCAACGTCCTGACTTTC	CASSPQTGGAGANVLTF
TRBJ2-2	NA	TRBV6-5	NA	TGTGCCAGCAGTTACTCTTACAGTCCGAACACCGGGGAGCTGTTTTTT	CASSYSYSPNTGELFF
TRBJ1-3	NA	TRBV18	NA	TGTGCCAGCTCACCTTCAGGGAATTCGAACACCATATATTTT	CASSPSGNSNTIYF
TRBJ2-3	TRBD1	TRBV5-4	NA	TGTGCCAGCAGCTTACAGGGGACAGATACGCAGTATTTT	CASSLQGTDTQYF
TRBJ2-2	TRBD1	TRBV6-2/TRBV6-3	NA	TGTGCCAGCAGCCCAGGGGGTTCGGACACCGGGGAGCTGTTTTTT	CASSPGGSDTGELFF
TRBJ1-2	NA	TRBV6-6	NA	TGTGCCAGCACCCCCGACTCTTCCTATGGCTACACCTTC	CASTPDSSYGYTF
TRBJ2-5	TRBD1	TRBV7-9	NA	TGTGCCAGCAGCTTCCGGACAGGGGAAGAGACCCAGTACTTC	CASSFRTGEETQYF
TRBJ2-1	NA	TRBV2	NA	TGTGCCAGCAGGGCCACGGGGGTTGGGGAGCAGTTCTTC	CASRATGVGEQFF
TRBJ2-2	NA	TRBV5-8	NA	TGTGCCAGCAGCTTGGGCTTGAGGGCCGGGGAGCTGTTTTTT	CASSLGLRAGELFF
TRBJ2-5	NA	TRBV12-3/TRBV12-4	NA	TGTGCCAGCAGTTTTATGGAGACCCAGTACTTC	CASSFMETQYF
TRBJ1-2	NA	TRBV6-6	NA	TGTGCCAGCAGTTACCCGGGAACAGGGTATGGCTACACCTTC	CASSYPGTGYGYTF
TRBJ2-3	TRBD2	TRBV4-2	NA	TGTGCCAGCAGCCAAGTTAGCGGGGGGGCCGCTAGCACAGATACGCAGTATTTT	CASSQVSGGAASTDTQYF
TRBJ2-2	NA	TRBV21-1	NA	TGTGCCAGCAGCAAAGCGCCGCACATCGGGCTAACAGGCGGGGAGCTGTTTTTT	CASSKAPHIGLTGGELFF
TRBJ1-1	NA	TRBV6-2/TRBV6-3	NA	TGTGCCAGCAGTACCCGAACTAGGGGGAACACTGAAGCTTTCTTT	CASSTRTRGNTEAFF
TRBJ1-2	NA	TRBV7-2	NA	TGTGCCAGCAGCCCCCGGGAGGGCGGCTACACCTTC	CASSPREGGYTF
TRBJ1-1	NA	TRBV11-1	NA	TGTGCCAGCAGCTTAGGGAGGGAAACTGAAGCTTTCTTT	CASSLGRETEAFF
TRBJ2-2	NA	TRBV19	NA	TGTGCCAGTAGTCCGGTGGGGGCCGGGGAGCTGTTTTTT	CASSPVGAGELFF
TRBJ2-1	TRBD2	TRBV6-5	NA	TGTGCCTGCGGGGAGGGGTGGGGGGATGAGCAGTTCTTC	CACGEGWGDEQFF
TRBJ2-3	NA	TRBV4-3	NA	TGCGCCAGCAGCCAAGGCCAGGACTACCCCGATACGCAGTATTTT	CASSQGQDYPDTQYF
TRBJ1-2	NA	TRBV18	NA	TGTGCCAGCTCACCGGGAGGGTTTGGCTACACCTTC	CASSPGGFGYTF
TRBJ1-2	NA	TRBV18	few	TGTGCCAGCTCAGAGACCCCGGGACAAGATAACTATGGCTACACCTTC	CASSETPGQDNYGYTF
TRBJ2-3	TRBD1	TRBV5-4	NA	TGTGCCAGCAGCTTGAGGACAGGGGAGACAGATACGCAGTATTTT	CASSLRTGETDTQYF
TRBJ1-1	TRBD1	TRBV6-2/TRBV6-3	NA	TGTGCCAGCAGTACAGGGGAGGGGAACACTGAAGCTTTCTTT	CASSTGEGNTEAFF
TRBJ1-4	NA	TRBV28	NA	TGTGCCAGCAGTTTCCCCGGCGCAACTAATGAAAAACTGTTTTTT	CASSFPGATNEKLFF
TRBJ2-3	TRBD2	TRBV5-6	NA	TGTGCCAGCAGCTTGGGACGCGGGGGGGCCGTCACAGATACGCAGTATTTT	CASSLGRGGAVTDTQYF
TRBJ1-6	NA	TRBV4-1	NA	TGCGCCAGCATGCCGACAGAGAGCTCCTATAATTCACCCCTCCACTTT	CASMPTESSYNSPLHF
TRBJ2-4	NA	TRBV2	NA	TGTGCCAGCAGGCGGGACGTCAAAAACATTCAGTACTTC	CASRRDVKNIQYF